A single sample gave rise to the 16 T cell receptor beta chains below, sequenced in a study of blood T cell repertoires in COVID-19. Method: immunoSEQ multiplex PCR; TCRdb's copy keeps in-frame clones and lacks some. This sample carries under 250,000 clones, about 84% of them seen once, and the ten largest clones take 4.3%. Sequenced material: PBMCs or T cells enriched from blood (not recorded which). The receptors were sampled from a man aged 25 to 40 with acute COVID-19.

The chain uses TRBV10-3 and TRBJ1-5; D is possibly TRBD1 (5 bases). Trimming took 8 bases from V and 1 from J, leaving 12 bases between them. CDR1 and CDR2 (germline): ENHRY, SYGVKD. The CDR3 runs to 14 residues. CDR3 bases: TGTGCCATCCGGTCGGGGGAAAGCAATCAGCCCCAGCATTTT. Translation: CAIRSGESNQPQHF.

The rearrangement links TRBV5-1 to TRBJ2-3, with unresolved D. Trimming shortened V by 4 bases and J by 2 bases, and 8 bases separated the two germline ends. Germline V gives CDR1 SGHRS, CDR2 YFSETQ. CDR3 length equals 13 residues. Written as DNA, the CDR3 is TGCGCCAGCAGCGAGACACCCACAGATACGCAGTATTTT. Translated: CASSETPTDTQYF.

The J gene is TRBJ1-1, the V gene TRBV7-9; 9 bases are shared with TRBD1. V shed 5 bases and J 4 bases; nucleotides not matched to a gene: 5. The CDR3 covers 14 residues. Germline V lookup: CDR1 SEHNR, CDR2 FQNEAQ (reference sequence). The CDR3 here is CASSVPTGGTEAFF. CDR3 bases: TGTGCCAGCAGCGTGCCGACAGGGGGCACTGAAGCTTTCTTT.

The J gene is TRBJ2-1, the V gene TRBV3-1 (or the pseudogene TRBV3-2); 8 positions match TRBD1. The length of the CDR3 is 17 residues. Germline V gene lookup returns CDR1 LGHDT and CDR2 YNNKEL (reference sequence). V lost 2 bases, J lost 8 bases, and 14 bases stayed unmatched. This chain's CDR3 is CASSQPRWAGGLHEQFF. The CDR3 DNA reads TGTGCCAGCAGCCAACCTAGGTGGGCAGGGGGCCTTCATGAGCAGTTCTTC.

This clone was counted only a few times. The chain joins TRBV6-1 to TRBJ2-5; TRBD2 matches at 9 bases. V lost 2 bases to trimming and J lost 5 bases; unmatched junction nucleotides: 9. This CDR3 has 16 residues. From germline, CDR1 is MNHNS and CDR2 SASEGT. The DNA for the CDR3 is TGTGCCAGCAGTGAATACTTCGGAGCGGGGGGCGAGACCCAGTACTTC. Protein sequence: CASSEYFGAGGETQYF.

The chain has TRBV27 and TRBJ2-2; no definite D call. Looked up from germline, CDR1 is MNHEY and CDR2 is SMNVEV (reference sequence). Trimming removed 2 bases from V and 5 bases from J, with 3 bases in between. This CDR3 contains 12 residues. CDR3 in amino acids: CASSLRTGELFF. The CDR3, as DNA: TGTGCCAGCAGTTTACGGACCGGGGAGCTGTTTTTT.

CDR3 in DNA: TGCGCCAGCAATCCAGGGGGCAGGGATGAGCAGTTCTTC. Its protein product is CASNPGGRDEQFF. V usage is TRBV5-1 and J usage is TRBJ2-1; 8 positions match TRBD1. The CDR3 contains 13 residues. J gave up 8 bases and V 6 bases, and 7 bases lay outside the gene matches. The germline CDR1 and CDR2 sequences are SGHRS and YFSETQ.

The CDR3 sequence is CASSRDGGLGEQYF. CDR3 nucleotides: TGCGCCAGCAGCCGGGACGGGGGGCTAGGCGAGCAGTACTTC. This chain links TRBV5-1 with TRBJ2-7; tentatively, D is TRBD2 (7 bases). CDR3 length: 14 amino acids. The ends were cut back, 4 bases at V and 6 bases at J, with 17 bases in the middle. The V gene's germline CDR1 is SGHRS and CDR2 YFSETQ.

The chain couples TRBV7-6 to TRBJ2-5; D may be TRBD2 (6 bases). The CDR3 extends over 15 amino acids. Germline lookup yields CDR1 SGHVS and CDR2 FNYEAQ. The V gene lost 4 bases and the J gene lost 3 bases, with 15 bases spanning the gap. The DNA of the CDR3 is TGTGCCAGCAGCTCTAATAACCTAGCGAAAGAGACCCAGTACTTC. Translated: CASSSNNLAKETQYF. The full variable domain, in which reference TRBV7-6 and TRBJ2-5 provide the parts outside the CDR3, is GAGVSQSPRYKVTKRGQDVALRCDPISGHVSLYWYRQALGQGPEFLTYFNYEAQQDKSGLPNDRFSAERPEGSISTLTIQRTEQRDSAMYRCASSSNNLAKETQYFGPGTRLLVL.

The chain has TRBV19 and TRBJ2-7, with TRBD1 identical over 9 bases. The germline V gene has CDR1 LNHDA and CDR2 SQIVND (reference sequence). V was pared by 5 bases and J by 6 bases, with 5 bases of the junction left unmatched. The CDR3 covers 13 residues. CDR3 residues: CASSRGQGSEQYF. In nucleotides, the CDR3 is TGTGCCAGTAGTCGGGGACAGGGCTCCGAGCAGTACTTC.

The gene calls are TRBV19 and TRBJ1-4; no reliable D call. The CDR3 has 14 amino acids. CDR1 LNHDA and CDR2 SQIVND come from the germline V gene (reference sequence). Trimming removed 4 bases from V and 7 bases from J, with 13 bases in between. CDR3 bases: TGTGCCAGTAGTAACACTCCGGGGAGTGAAAAACTGTTTTTT. As protein: CASSNTPGSEKLFF.

The V and J genes are TRBV5-1 and TRBJ1-2; D perhaps matches TRBD1 (5 bases). Trimming stripped 3 bases from V and 1 base from J, with 22 bases between. CDR3 length: 18 amino acids. Per germline, CDR1 SGHRS and CDR2 YFSETQ. The CDR3 is CASSSAWGLSQFNYGYTF. In DNA form, the CDR3 reads TGCGCCAGCAGCTCCGCGTGGGGCCTTTCCCAATTTAACTATGGCTACACCTTC.

This clone has only a few counts. The rearrangement links TRBV5-6 to TRBJ1-4; 7 bases align to TRBD1. Germline CDR1 reads SGHDT; CDR2 reads YYEEEE. This CDR3 is built from 14 residues. With 3 bases clipped from V and 8 bases from J, the junction kept 7 bases outside the gene matches. The CDR3 spells CASSYRTGGEKLFF. The CDR3 DNA reads as TGTGCCAGCAGCTACCGGACAGGAGGCGAAAAACTGTTTTTT.

Concerning this clone: Other DNA variants within this sample encode the same CDR3. This chain connects TRBV19 to TRBJ1-4; 9 positions agree with TRBD1. The CDR3 runs to 14 residues. The germline CDR1 and CDR2 sequences are LNHDA and SQIVND (reference sequence). V shed 6 bases and J 7 bases; nucleotides not matched to a gene: 6. In nucleotides, the CDR3 is TGTGCCAGTAGCCCGGGACAGGGCAGTGAAAAACTGTTTTTT. Translating it yields CASSPGQGSEKLFF.

J is TRBJ1-6 and V is TRBV5-4; TRBD1 aligns across 9 bases. Germline V gene sequence: CDR1 SGHNT, CDR2 YYREEE (reference sequence). Losses at the gene ends were 4 bases for V and 6 bases for J; bases not matched to a gene: 8. This CDR3 is 16 amino acids long. CDR3 bases: TGTGCCAGCAGCGCCGGGGGGGACAGGGTTAATTCACCCCTCCACTTT. Translated: CASSAGGDRVNSPLHF.

The rearrangement joins TRBV9 to TRBJ2-5; maybe TRBD2 (5 bases). CDR3 length equals 12 residues. Germline V gene sequence: CDR1 SGDLS, CDR2 YYNGEE. V gave up 4 bases and J gave up 1 base, with 5 bases separating them. This chain's CDR3 is CASSRGQETQYF. CDR3 bases: TGTGCCAGCAGCCGGGGCCAAGAGACCCAGTACTTC.